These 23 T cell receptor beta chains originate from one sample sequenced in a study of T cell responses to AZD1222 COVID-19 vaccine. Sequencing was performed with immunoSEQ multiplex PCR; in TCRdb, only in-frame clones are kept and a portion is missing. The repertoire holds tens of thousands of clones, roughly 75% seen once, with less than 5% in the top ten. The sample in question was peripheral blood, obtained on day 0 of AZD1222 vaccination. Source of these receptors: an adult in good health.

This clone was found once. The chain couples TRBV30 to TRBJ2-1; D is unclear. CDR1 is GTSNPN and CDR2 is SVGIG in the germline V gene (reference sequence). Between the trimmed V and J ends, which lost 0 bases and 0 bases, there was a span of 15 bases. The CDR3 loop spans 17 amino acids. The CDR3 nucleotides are TGTGCCTGGAGTGTCGATCTTCTGGGTAACTCCTACAATGAGCAGTTCTTC. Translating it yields CAWSVDLLGNSYNEQFF.

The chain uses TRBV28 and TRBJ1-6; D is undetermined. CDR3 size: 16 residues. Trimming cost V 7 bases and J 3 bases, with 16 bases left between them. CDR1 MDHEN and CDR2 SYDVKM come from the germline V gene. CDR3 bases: TGTGCCAGCACCGTGCGAGGCAGCCTCTATAATTCACCCCTCCACTTT. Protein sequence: CASTVRGSLYNSPLHF.

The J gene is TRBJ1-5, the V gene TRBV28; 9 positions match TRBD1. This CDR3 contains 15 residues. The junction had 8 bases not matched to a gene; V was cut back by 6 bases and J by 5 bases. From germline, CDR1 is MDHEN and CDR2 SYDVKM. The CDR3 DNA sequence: TGTGCCAGCAGCATGTTACAGGGGGCCGATCAGCCCCAGCATTTT. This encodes CASSMLQGADQPQHF. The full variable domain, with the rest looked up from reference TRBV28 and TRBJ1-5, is DVKVTQSSRYLVKRTGEKVFLECVQDMDHENMFWYRQDPGLGLRLIYFSYDVKMKEKGDIPEGYSVSREKKERFSLILESASTNQTSMYLCASSMLQGADQPQHFGDGTRLSIL.

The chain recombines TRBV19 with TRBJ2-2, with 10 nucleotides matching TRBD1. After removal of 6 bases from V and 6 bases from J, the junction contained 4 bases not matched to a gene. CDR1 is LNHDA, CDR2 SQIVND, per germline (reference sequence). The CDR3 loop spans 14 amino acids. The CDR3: CASRDRGQAGELFF. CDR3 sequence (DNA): TGTGCCAGTAGAGACAGGGGGCAGGCCGGGGAGCTGTTTTTT.

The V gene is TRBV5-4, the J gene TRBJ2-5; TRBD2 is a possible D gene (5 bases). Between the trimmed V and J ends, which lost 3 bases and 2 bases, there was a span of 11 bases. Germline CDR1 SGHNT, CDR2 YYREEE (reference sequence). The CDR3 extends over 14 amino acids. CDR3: CASSSKRKQETQYF. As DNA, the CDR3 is TGTGCCAGCAGCTCTAAGCGGAAACAAGAGACCCAGTACTTC.

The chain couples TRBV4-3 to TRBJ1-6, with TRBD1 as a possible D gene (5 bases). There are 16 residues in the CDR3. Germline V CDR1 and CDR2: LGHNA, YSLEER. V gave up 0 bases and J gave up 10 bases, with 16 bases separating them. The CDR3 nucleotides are TGCGCCAGCAGCCAAGATCGTCCAGGGACGGGATCACCCCTCCACTTT. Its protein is CASSQDRPGTGSPLHF.

The CDR3 DNA follows: TGTGCCAGCAGCCGAACATTCCGGGACAGGGTTCGGGCGACCCAGTACTTC. Residues: CASSRTFRDRVRATQYF. V gene TRBV21-1 combines with J gene TRBJ2-5; TRBD1 reflects the table's D call only, with no check against the DNA. TRBV21-1 is assigned pseudogene status. The CDR3 has 17 residues.

The DNA of the CDR3 is TGTGCCAGCAGCAGAGCCCCCACAGATACGCAGTATTTT. Amino acid sequence: CASSRAPTDTQYF. The chain couples TRBV7-3 to TRBJ2-3; D not resolved. Germline V gene data show CDR1 as SGHTA and CDR2 as FQGTGA. This CDR3 is 13 amino acids long. Trimming removed 5 bases from V and 2 bases from J, with 8 bases in between.

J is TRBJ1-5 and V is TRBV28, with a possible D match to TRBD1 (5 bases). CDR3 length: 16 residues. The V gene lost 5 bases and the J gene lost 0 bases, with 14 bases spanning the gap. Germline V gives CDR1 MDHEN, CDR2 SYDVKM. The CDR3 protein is CASSAVQEYSNQPQHF. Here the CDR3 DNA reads TGTGCCAGCAGTGCGGTACAGGAATATAGCAATCAGCCCCAGCATTTT.

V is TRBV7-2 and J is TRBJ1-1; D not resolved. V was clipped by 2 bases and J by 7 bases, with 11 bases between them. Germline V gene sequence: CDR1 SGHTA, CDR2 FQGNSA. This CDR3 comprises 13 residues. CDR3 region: CASSLHTDREAFF. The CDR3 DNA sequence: TGTGCCAGCAGCTTACACACAGACCGTGAAGCTTTCTTT.

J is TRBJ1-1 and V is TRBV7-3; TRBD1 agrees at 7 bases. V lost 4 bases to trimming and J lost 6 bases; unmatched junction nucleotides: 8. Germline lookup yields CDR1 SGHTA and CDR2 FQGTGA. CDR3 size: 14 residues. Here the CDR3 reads CASSSTGSVSEAFF. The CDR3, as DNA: TGTGCCAGCAGCTCGACAGGGTCTGTGTCTGAAGCTTTCTTT.

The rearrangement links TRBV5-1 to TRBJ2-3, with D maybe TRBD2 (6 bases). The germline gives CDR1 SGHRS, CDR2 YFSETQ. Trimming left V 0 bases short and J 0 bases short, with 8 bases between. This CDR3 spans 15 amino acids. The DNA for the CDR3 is TGCGCCAGCAGCTTGGGGGGGACTAGCACAGATACGCAGTATTTT. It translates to CASSLGGTSTDTQYF.

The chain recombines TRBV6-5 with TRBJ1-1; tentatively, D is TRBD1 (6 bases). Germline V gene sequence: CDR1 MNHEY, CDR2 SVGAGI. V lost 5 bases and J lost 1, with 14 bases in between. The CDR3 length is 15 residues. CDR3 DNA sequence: TGTGCCAGCAGTACCTCGACAGGCCCGAACACTGAAGCTTTCTTT. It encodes CASSTSTGPNTEAFF.

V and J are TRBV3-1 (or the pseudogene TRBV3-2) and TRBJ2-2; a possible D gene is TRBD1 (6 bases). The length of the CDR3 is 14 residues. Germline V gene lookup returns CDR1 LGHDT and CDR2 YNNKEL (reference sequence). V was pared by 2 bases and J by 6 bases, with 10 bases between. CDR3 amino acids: CASSQSGVAGELFF. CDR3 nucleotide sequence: TGTGCCAGCAGCCAATCAGGGGTCGCCGGGGAGCTGTTTTTT.

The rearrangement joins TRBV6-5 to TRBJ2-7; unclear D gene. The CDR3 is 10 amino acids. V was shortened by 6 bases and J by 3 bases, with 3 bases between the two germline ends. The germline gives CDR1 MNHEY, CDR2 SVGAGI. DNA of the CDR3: TGTGCCAGCAGCCTCTACGAGCAGTACTTC. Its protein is CASSLYEQYF.

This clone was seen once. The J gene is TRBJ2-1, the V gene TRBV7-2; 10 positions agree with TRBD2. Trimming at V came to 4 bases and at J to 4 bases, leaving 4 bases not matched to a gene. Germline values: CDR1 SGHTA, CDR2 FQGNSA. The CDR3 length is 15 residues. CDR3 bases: TGTGCCAGCAGCTCGCAGCGGGGGGGATACAATGAGCAGTTCTTC. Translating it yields CASSSQRGGYNEQFF. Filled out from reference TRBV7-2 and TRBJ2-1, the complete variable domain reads GAGVSQSPSNKVTEKGKDVELRCDPISGHTALYWYRQSLGQGLEFLIYFQGNSAPDKSGLPSDRFSAERTGGSVSTLTIQRTQQEDSAVYLCASSSQRGGYNEQFFGPGTRLTVL.

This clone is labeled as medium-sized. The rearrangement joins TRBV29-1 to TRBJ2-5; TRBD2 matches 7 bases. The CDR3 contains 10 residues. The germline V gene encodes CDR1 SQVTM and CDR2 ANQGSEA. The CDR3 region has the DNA TGCACCGGGGGAGGGGAGACCCAGTACTTC. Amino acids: CTGGGETQYF.

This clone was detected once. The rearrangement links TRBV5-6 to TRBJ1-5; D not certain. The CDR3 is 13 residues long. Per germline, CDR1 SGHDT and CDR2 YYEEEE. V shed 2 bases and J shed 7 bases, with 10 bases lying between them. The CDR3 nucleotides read TGTGCCAGCAGCTTTGCAGAGCGGCAGCCCCAGCATTTT. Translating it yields CASSFAERQPQHF.

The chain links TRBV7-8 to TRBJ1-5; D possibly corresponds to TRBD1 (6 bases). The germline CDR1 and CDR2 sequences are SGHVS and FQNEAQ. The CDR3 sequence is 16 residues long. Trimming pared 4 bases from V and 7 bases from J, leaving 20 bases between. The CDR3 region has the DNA TGTGCCAGCAGCTCACGTCATTCAGGGGTAGGACAGCCCCAGCATTTT. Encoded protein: CASSSRHSGVGQPQHF.

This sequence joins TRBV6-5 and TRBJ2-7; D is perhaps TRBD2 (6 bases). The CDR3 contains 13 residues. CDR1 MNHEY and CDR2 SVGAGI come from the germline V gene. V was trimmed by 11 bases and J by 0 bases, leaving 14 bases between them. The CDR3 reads CAAGLRGSYEQYF. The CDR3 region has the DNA TGTGCCGCGGGGTTGAGGGGCTCCTACGAGCAGTACTTC.

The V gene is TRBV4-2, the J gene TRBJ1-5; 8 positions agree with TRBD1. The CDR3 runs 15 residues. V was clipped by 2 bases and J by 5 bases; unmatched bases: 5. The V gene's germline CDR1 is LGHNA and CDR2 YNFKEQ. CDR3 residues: CASSQQGAGDQPQHF. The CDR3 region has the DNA TGTGCCAGCAGCCAACAGGGGGCAGGCGATCAGCCCCAGCATTTT.

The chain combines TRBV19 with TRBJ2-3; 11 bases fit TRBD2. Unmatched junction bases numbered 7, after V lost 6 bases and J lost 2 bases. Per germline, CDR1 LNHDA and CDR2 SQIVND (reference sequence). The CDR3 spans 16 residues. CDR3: CASRTLAGGITDTQYF. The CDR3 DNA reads TGTGCCAGTAGAACTCTAGCGGGGGGCATCACAGATACGCAGTATTTT. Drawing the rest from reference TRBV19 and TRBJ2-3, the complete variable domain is DGGITQSPKYLFRKEGQNVTLSCEQNLNHDAMYWYRQDPGQGLRLIYYSQIVNDFQKGDIAEGYSVSREKKESFPLTVTSAQKNPTAFYLCASRTLAGGITDTQYFGPGTRLTVL.

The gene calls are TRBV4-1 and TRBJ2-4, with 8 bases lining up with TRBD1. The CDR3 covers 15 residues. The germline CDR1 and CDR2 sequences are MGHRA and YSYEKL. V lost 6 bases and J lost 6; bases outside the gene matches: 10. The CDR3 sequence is CASRLQDRGGNIQYF. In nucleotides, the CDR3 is TGCGCCAGCAGGCTGCAAGACAGGGGAGGAAACATTCAGTACTTC.